Following are 12 T cell receptor beta chains from one sample sequenced in a study of T-cell reconstitution after alpha-beta-depleted transplantation in children. As it was prepared, the TCRbeta library received unique molecular identifiers. TCRdb ran MiXCR on the PCR reads and lists one entry per CDR3 protein. The sample lists 500,000 to 750,000 distinct CDR3 sequences, around 13% occurring once. This sample comprised PBMCs, mostly from graft donor cells, obtained 360 days after TCRalphabeta/CD19-depleted stem cell transplant. The source of these receptors is a male patient younger than 18 who had a stem cell transplant for acute myeloid leukemia, so the T cells may come from the graft donor.

V gene TRBV20-1 combines with J gene TRBJ2-2, with unresolved D. The V gene's germline CDR1 is DFQATT and CDR2 SNEGSKA (reference sequence). The CDR3 loop spans 15 amino acids. The ends were cut back, 7 bases at V and 5 bases at J, with 20 bases in the middle. The CDR3 region has the DNA TGCAGTGTCACAGTCCAGCGTAGGGCGACCGGGGAGCTGTTTTTT. Amino acid sequence: CSVTVQRRATGELFF.

This rearrangement joins TRBV11-1 to TRBJ2-2; TRBD2 matches 7 bases. The germline CDR1 and CDR2 sequences are SGHAT and FQDESV (reference sequence). The CDR3 has 15 residues. Trimming took 3 bases from V and 5 from J; bases not matched to a gene: 6. The CDR3 DNA follows: TGTGCCAGCAGCTTTGGGGCGGGAGTAACCGGGGAGCTGTTTTTT. The encoded protein is CASSFGAGVTGELFF.

In this sample, this clonotype turned up a few times. The chain is built from TRBV7-2 and TRBJ2-1; 9 positions agree with TRBD2. The ends lost 5 bases at V and 5 bases at J; junction bases unmatched: 4. Germline CDR1 SGHTA, CDR2 FQGNSA. There are 14 residues in the CDR3. Here the CDR3 reads CASSPGGRDNEQFF. CDR3 nucleotide sequence: TGTGCCAGCAGCCCTGGCGGGAGGGACAATGAGCAGTTCTTC. Full variable domain (missing parts from reference TRBV7-2 and TRBJ2-1): GAGVSQSPSNKVTEKGKDVELRCDPISGHTALYWYRQSLGQGLEFLIYFQGNSAPDKSGLPSDRFSAERTGGSVSTLTIQRTQQEDSAVYLCASSPGGRDNEQFFGPGTRLTVL.

This clonotype came up many times. The rearrangement links TRBV28 to TRBJ2-3, with D unclear. The CDR3 has 16 residues. Per germline, CDR1 MDHEN and CDR2 SYDVKM. V lost 3 bases and J lost 1, with 14 bases in between. CDR3 region: CASSFPTRARTDTQYF. The CDR3 region has the DNA TGTGCCAGCAGTTTCCCCACTCGGGCCCGCACAGATACGCAGTATTTT.

The V and J genes are TRBV7-2 and TRBJ2-5; no firm D call. The V end was cut by 1 base, the J end by 11 bases, with 8 bases between. There are 11 residues in the CDR3. The germline V gene encodes CDR1 SGHTA and CDR2 FQGNSA. CDR3 DNA sequence: TGTGCCAGCAGCTTAGTCCGGGTACAGTACTTC. This codes for CASSLVRVQYF.

This clonotype was counted only a few times. This chain joins TRBV6-5 and TRBJ2-7; perhaps TRBD1 as D (5 bases). Trimming cost V 7 bases and J 3 bases, with 10 bases left between them. The CDR3 is 12 amino acids. Germline loops: CDR1 MNHEY, CDR2 SVGAGI. Here the CDR3 reads CASKGVRYEQYF. CDR3 bases: TGTGCCAGCAAAGGGGTGCGCTACGAGCAGTACTTC.

V usage is TRBV28 and J usage is TRBJ2-3; D is undetermined. The CDR3 consists of 14 residues. V lost 2 bases, J lost 9 bases, and 15 bases lay in between. CDR1 MDHEN and CDR2 SYDVKM come from the germline V gene. The CDR3, as DNA: TGTGCCAGCAGTTTAATGACTCCTCTACGAACGCAGTATTTT. Amino acids: CASSLMTPLRTQYF.

The CDR3 spells CSATSGWETQYF. CDR3 sequence (DNA): TGCAGTGCTACCAGTGGTTGGGAGACCCAGTACTTC. The gene calls are TRBV20-1 and TRBJ2-5; D unresolved. The CDR3 loop spans 12 amino acids. CDR1 is DFQATT, CDR2 SNEGSKA, per germline (reference sequence). Trimming shortened V by 4 bases and J by 5 bases, and 11 bases separated the two germline ends.

The chain couples TRBV29-1 to TRBJ2-7, with TRBD2 matching 7 bases. CDR1 is SQVTM and CDR2 is ANQGSEA in the germline V gene. The CDR3 contains 15 residues. V lost 7 bases to trimming and J lost 0 bases; unmatched junction nucleotides: 12. The CDR3 sequence: CSAVFPGGSSYEQYF. CDR3 nucleotides: TGCAGCGCAGTGTTTCCGGGAGGCAGCTCCTACGAGCAGTACTTC.

This chain links TRBV7-2 with TRBJ2-3, with 11 bases lining up with TRBD2. Trimming at V came to 7 bases and at J to 2 bases, leaving 11 bases not matched to a gene. The length of the CDR3 is 17 residues. CDR1 SGHTA and CDR2 FQGNSA come from the germline V gene. CDR3 DNA: TGTGCCAGCAAACTGGGACTAGCGGATTGGGACACAGATACGCAGTATTTT. Its protein product is CASKLGLADWDTDTQYF.

This clonotype was observed a few times. This chain joins TRBV5-6 and TRBJ2-7; D may correspond to TRBD1 or TRBD2 (5 bases each). In germline, CDR1 is SGHDT, CDR2 YYEEEE. The CDR3 has 13 residues. The germline V and J ends were trimmed by 1 base and 6 bases, with 11 bases remaining between them. This CDR3 reads CASSLTGTGEQYV. DNA for the CDR3: TGTGCCAGCAGCTTGACCGGGACGGGCGAGCAGTACGTC.

This clonotype has ten or more counts. J is TRBJ2-1 and V is TRBV5-1; D gene uncertain. Germline V gene sequence: CDR1 SGHRS, CDR2 YFSETQ. With 1 base removed from V and 0 bases from J, the gap between germline ends came to 8 bases. This CDR3 comprises 15 residues. The CDR3 nucleotides read TGCGCCAGCAGCTTGAAGGCTCCCTCCTACAATGAGCAGTTCTTC. Translating it yields CASSLKAPSYNEQFF.